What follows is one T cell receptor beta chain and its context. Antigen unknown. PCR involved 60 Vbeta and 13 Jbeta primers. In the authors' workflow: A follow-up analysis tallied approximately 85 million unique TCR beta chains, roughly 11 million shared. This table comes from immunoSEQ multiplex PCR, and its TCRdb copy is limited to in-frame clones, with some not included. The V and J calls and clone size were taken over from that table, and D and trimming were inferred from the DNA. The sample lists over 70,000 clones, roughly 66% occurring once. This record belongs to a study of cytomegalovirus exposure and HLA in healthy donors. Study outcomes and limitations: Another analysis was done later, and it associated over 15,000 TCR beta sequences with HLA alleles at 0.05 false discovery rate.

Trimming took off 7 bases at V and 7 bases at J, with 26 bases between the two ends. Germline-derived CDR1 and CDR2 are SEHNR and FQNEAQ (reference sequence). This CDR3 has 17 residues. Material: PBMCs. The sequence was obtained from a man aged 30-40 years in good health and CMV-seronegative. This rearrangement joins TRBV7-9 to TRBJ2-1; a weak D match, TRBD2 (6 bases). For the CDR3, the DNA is TGTGCCAGCAACTCTCCCGGAGTGGGCGGGACTGGGAATGAGCAGTTCTTC. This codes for CASNSPGVGGTGNEQFF.